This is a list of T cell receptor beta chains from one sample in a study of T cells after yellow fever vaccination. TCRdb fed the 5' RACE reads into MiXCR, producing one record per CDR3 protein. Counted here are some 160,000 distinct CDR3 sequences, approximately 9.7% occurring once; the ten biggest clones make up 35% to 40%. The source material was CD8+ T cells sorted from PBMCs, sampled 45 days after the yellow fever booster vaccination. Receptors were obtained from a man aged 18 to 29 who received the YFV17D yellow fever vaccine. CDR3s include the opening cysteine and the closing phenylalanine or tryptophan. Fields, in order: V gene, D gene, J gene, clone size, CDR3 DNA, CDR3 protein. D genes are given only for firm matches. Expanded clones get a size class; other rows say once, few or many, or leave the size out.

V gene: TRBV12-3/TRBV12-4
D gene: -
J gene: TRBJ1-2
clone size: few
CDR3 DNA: TGTGCCAGCAGCCCCGGGAGAGATGGCTACACCTTC
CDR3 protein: CASSPGRDGYTF

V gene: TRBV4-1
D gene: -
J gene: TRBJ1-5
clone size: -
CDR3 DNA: TGCGCCAGCAGCCAGAAAAGCAATCAGCCCCAGCATTTT
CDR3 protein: CASSQKSNQPQHF

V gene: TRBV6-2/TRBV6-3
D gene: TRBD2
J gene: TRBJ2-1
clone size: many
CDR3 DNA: TGTGCCAGCACGAGGACTAGAGACTACAATGAGCAGTTCTTC
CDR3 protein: CASTRTRDYNEQFF

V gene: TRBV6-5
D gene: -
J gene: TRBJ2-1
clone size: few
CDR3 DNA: TGTGCCAGCAGTTACTCGACTAGTGCTTACAATGAGCAGTTCTTC
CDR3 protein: CASSYSTSAYNEQFF

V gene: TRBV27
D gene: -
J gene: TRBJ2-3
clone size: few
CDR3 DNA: TGTGCCAGCCGTTCAGGGTACACAGATACGCAGTATTTT
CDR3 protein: CASRSGYTDTQYF

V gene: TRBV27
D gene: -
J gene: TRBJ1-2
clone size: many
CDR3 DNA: TGTGCCAGCACAGCCCCGGGGAAGTCTCATGGCTACACCTTC
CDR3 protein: CASTAPGKSHGYTF

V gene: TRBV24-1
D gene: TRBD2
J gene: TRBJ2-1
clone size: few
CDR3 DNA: TGTGCCACCAGTGCGGGGGGGTTACGGAATGAGCAGTTCTTC
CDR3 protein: CATSAGGLRNEQFF

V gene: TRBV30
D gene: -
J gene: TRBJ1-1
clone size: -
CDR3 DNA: TGTGCCTGGAGCAGGGTCACTGAAGCTTTCTTT
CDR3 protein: CAWSRVTEAFF

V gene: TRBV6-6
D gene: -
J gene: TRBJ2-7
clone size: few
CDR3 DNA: TGTGCCAGCCAGGGCTTGGGTCAGTGGAGCTCCTACGAGCAGTACTTC
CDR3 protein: CASQGLGQWSSYEQYF

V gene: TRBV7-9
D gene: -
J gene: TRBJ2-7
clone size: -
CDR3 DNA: TGTGCCAGCCCCCCTCCGGGGCAGCACAATTACGAGCAGTACTTC
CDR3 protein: CASPPPGQHNYEQYF

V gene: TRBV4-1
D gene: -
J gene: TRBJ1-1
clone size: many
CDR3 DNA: TGCGCCAGCAGCCAAGAGAGTGGGGGTGGCATGAACACTGAAGCTTTCTTT
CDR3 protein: CASSQESGGGMNTEAFF

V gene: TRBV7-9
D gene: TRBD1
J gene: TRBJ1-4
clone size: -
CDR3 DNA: TGTGCCAGCAGCTTTCCTGTTCGGGACAGGCAAAAAGAAAAACTGTTTTTT
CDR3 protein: CASSFPVRDRQKEKLFF

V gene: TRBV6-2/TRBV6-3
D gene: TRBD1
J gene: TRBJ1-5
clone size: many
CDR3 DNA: TGTGCCAGCAGTTGGGACAGTTCCCAGCCCCAGCATTTT
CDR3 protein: CASSWDSSQPQHF

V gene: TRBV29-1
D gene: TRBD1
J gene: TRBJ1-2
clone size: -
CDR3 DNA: TGCAGCTCGGACAGGGGAGATGGCTACACCTTC
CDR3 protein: CSSDRGDGYTF

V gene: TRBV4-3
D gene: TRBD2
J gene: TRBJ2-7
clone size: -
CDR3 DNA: TGCGCCAGCAGCCAAGGGGGGAGGAGCGGGGACGAGCAGTACTTC
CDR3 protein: CASSQGGRSGDEQYF

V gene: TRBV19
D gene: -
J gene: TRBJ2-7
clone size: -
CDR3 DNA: TGTGCCAGTAGTCCGGCAGGGGAAGCCTACGAGCAGTACTTC
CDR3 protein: CASSPAGEAYEQYF

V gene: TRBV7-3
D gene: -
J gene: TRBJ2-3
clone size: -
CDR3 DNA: TGTGCCAGCAGCTTGGACTTGCCAGATACGCAGTATTTT
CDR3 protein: CASSLDLPDTQYF

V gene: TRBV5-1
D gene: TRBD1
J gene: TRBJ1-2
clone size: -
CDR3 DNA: TGCGCCAGCAGCTTGGGACAGGGGGCGAACTATGGCTACACCTTC
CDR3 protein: CASSLGQGANYGYTF

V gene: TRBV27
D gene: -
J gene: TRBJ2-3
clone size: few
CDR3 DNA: TGTGCCAGCAGTCGCGGGGCAGGAGATACGCAGTATTTT
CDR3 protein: CASSRGAGDTQYF

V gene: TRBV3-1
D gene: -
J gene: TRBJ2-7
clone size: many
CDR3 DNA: TGTGCCAGCAGCCAAGACCTCTCCTACGAGCAGTACTTC
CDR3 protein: CASSQDLSYEQYF

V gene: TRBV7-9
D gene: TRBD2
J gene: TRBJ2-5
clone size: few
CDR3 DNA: TGTGCCAGCAGCACGGGCGGAGCGGGGGCTCAAGAGACCCAGTACTTC
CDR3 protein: CASSTGGAGAQETQYF

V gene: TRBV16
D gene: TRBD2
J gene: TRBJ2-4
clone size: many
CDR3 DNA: TGTGCCAGCAGCCAATTAACTGGGAGGGAGTTCATTCAGTACTTC
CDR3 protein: CASSQLTGREFIQYF

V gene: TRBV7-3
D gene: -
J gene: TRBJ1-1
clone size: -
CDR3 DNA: TGTGCCAGCAGCTCGCCCGGGGAAGTCGCTTTCTTT
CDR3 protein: CASSSPGEVAFF

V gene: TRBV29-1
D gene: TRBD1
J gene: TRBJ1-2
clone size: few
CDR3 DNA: TGCAGCGTGGGGACAGGGGAAGGCTACACCTTC
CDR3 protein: CSVGTGEGYTF

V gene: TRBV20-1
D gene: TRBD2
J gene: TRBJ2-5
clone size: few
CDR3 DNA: TGCAGTGCGAATGGGACTAGCCGGTTGGAGACCCAGTACTTC
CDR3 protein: CSANGTSRLETQYF

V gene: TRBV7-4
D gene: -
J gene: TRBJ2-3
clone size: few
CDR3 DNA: TGTGCCAGCAGCTGGGTTCTTCTGGGCACAGATACGCAGTATTTT
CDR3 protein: CASSWVLLGTDTQYF

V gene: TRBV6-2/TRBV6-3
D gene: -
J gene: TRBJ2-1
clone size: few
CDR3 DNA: TGTGCCAGCAGTTACTCGACAAAGGAGGGGAGGAATGAGCAGTTCTTC
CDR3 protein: CASSYSTKEGRNEQFF

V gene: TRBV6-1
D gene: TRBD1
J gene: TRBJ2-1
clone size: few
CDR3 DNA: TGTGCCAGCAATAAACCGGGACAGGGGCGAAATGAGCAGTTCTTC
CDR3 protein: CASNKPGQGRNEQFF

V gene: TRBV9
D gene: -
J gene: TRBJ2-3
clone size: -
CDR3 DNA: TGTGCCAGCAGCCCCGATTCTGTGGATACGCAGTATTTT
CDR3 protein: CASSPDSVDTQYF

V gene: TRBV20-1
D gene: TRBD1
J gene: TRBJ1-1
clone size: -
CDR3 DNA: TGCAGTGCTACGACAGGGTCAGTTCGCACTGAAGCTTTCTTT
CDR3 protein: CSATTGSVRTEAFF

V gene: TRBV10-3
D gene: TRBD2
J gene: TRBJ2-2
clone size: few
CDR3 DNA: TGTGCCATCAGGGGACTAGCGGGGGGGCCCGTCGGGGAGCTGTTTTTT
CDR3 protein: CAIRGLAGGPVGELFF

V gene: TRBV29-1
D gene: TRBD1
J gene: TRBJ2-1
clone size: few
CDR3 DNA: TGCAGCCTGACGGACAGGGCCCATGAGCAGTTCTTC
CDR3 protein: CSLTDRAHEQFF

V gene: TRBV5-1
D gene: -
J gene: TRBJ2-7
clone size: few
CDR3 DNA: TGCGCCAGCAGCTTGGTTTTGAGGGGCGAGCAGTACTTC
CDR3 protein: CASSLVLRGEQYF

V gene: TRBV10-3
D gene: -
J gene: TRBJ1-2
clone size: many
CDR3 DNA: TGTGCCATCAGGGGGACTGATAACTATGGCTACACCTTC
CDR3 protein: CAIRGTDNYGYTF

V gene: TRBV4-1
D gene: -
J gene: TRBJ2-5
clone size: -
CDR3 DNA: TGCGCCAGCAGCCAAGTTGGACACAATCGCAAAGAGACCCAGTACTTC
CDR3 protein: CASSQVGHNRKETQYF

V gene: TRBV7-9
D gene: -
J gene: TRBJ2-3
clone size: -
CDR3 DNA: TGTGCCAGCAGCTCGAACCGGGGGACAGATACGCAGTATTTT
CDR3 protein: CASSSNRGTDTQYF

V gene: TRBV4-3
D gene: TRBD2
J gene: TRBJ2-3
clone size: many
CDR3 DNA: TGCGCCAGCAGCCAAGAGGGCGGGGGTAGTATAGGAGATACGCAGTATTTT
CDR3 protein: CASSQEGGGSIGDTQYF

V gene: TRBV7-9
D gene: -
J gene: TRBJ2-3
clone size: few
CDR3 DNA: TGTGCCAGCAGCGCTAGTCCGTCGGGGATGGGTGATACGCAGTATTTT
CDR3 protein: CASSASPSGMGDTQYF

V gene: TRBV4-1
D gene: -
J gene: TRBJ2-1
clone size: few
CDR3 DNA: TGCGCCAGCAGCCGCCCTAGGGGCAATGAGCAGTTCTTC
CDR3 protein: CASSRPRGNEQFF

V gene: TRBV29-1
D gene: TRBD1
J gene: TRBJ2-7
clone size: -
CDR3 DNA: TGCAGCGCCGTTCCGGGACAGGGGTCCTACGAGCAGTACTTC
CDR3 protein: CSAVPGQGSYEQYF

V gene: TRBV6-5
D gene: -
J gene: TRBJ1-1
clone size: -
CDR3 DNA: TGTGCCGCCCGGGGGCTGAGCACTGAAGCTTTCTTT
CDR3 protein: CAARGLSTEAFF

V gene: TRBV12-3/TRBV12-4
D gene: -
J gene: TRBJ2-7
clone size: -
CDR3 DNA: TGTGCCAGCACCAGGGACTCCTACGAGCAGTACTTC
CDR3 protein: CASTRDSYEQYF

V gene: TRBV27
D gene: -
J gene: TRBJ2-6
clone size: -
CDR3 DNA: TGTGCCAGCAGTTTAGGGCCTCAGGGGGCCAACGTCCTGACTTTC
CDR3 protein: CASSLGPQGANVLTF

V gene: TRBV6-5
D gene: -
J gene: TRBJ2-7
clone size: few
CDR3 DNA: TGTGCCAGCAGTTACTCGAGGCAGGCCATTAGCTCCTACGAGCAGTACTTC
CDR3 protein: CASSYSRQAISSYEQYF

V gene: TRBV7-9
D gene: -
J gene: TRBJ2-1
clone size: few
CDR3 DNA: TGTGCCAGCAGCTTCCGGGACGAGCAGTTCTTC
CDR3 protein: CASSFRDEQFF

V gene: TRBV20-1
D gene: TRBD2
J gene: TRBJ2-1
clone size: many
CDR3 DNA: TGCAGTGCTAGAGATAGCGGGGGACCCTACAATGAGCAGTTCTTC
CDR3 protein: CSARDSGGPYNEQFF

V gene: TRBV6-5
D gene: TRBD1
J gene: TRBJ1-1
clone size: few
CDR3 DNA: TGTGCCAGCAGTTACCCGGGGAGGACAGGAGAGAACACTGAAGCTTTCTTT
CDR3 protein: CASSYPGRTGENTEAFF

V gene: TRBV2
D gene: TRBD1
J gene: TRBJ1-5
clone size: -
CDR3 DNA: TGTGCCAGCAAGTGGGACAGGTCCAATCAGCCCCAGCATTTT
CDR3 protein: CASKWDRSNQPQHF

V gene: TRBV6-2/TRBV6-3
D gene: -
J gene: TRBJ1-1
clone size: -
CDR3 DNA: TGTGCCAGCAGTTACGAGTCGAACACTGAAGCTTTCTTT
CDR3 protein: CASSYESNTEAFF

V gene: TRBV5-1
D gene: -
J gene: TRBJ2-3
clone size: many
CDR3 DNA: TGCGCCAGCAGCTTGGAGGGGCAAAGCGCAGATACGCAGTATTTT
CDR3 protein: CASSLEGQSADTQYF

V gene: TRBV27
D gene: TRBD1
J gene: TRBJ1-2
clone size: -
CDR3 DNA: TGTGCCAGCAGTTTCGGACAGGGGGGTTTTGGCTACACCTTC
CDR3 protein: CASSFGQGGFGYTF